This TCR beta chain was captured in a study of shared clonotypes between healthy human individuals. General study points: Clonotypes not shared had lower generation probabilities than those common to all four donors. Few donors limited the genetic and exposure-history diversity represented.

Regarding this clone: Its antigen is undetermined.

Measured with immunoSEQ multiplex PCR; TCRdb has only the in-frame clones, and not every one. The table records 2 million to 2.5 million clones, 85% to 95% of them present only once. The CDR3 loop spans 19 amino acids. Germline loops: CDR1 LGHNA, CDR2 YSLEER. The junction had 9 bases not matched to a gene; V was cut back by 0 bases and J by 1 base. The genes are TRBV4-3 and TRBJ2-2; the match to TRBD2 covers 9 bases. Sample: naive CD4+ T cells from PBMCs. Documented subset: CD45RA+ positively selected. The clonotype originates from a man aged 18 to 30 in good health. Some clones in this sample may be carry-over from other donors' samples. Written as DNA, the CDR3 is TGCGCCAGCAGCCAAGATCGCCTAGCGGGGATTAAGAACACCGGGGAGCTGTTTTTT. Residues: CASSQDRLAGIKNTGELFF.